This is a list of T cell receptor beta chains from one sample in a study of blood T cell repertoires in COVID-19. Some clones are missing from TCRdb's copy, which holds only in-frame ones; the method was immunoSEQ multiplex PCR. Of almost 55,000 clones in the sample, about nine tenths were seen once. The sequencing input was peripheral blood. The receptors derive from a human donor in a cohort sampled during active COVID-19. The CDR3 runs from the conserved cysteine through the conserved F or W. Fields, in order: V gene, D gene, clone size, J gene, CDR3 protein, CDR3 DNA. The D gene is left open where the match is weak. Clone sizes are given selectively: once, few, many, or a class where the clone is expanded.

v_call: TRBV6-5; d_call: -; clone_size: -; j_call: TRBJ1-3; cdr3_aa: CASTSGSGNTIYF; cdr3_nt: TGTGCCAGCACGTCAGGCTCTGGAAACACCATATATTTT
v_call: TRBV5-1; d_call: -; clone_size: once; j_call: TRBJ2-2; cdr3_aa: CASSLNQPGQRTGELFF; cdr3_nt: TGCGCCAGCAGCTTGAACCAGCCAGGACAGCGCACCGGGGAGCTGTTTTTT
v_call: TRBV4-2; d_call: TRBD2; clone_size: few; j_call: TRBJ2-3; cdr3_aa: CASSQDGRAVDTQYF; cdr3_nt: TGTGCCAGCAGCCAAGACGGGAGGGCCGTAGATACGCAGTATTTT
v_call: TRBV2; d_call: -; clone_size: -; j_call: TRBJ1-1; cdr3_aa: CASSLEVMNTEAFF; cdr3_nt: TGTGCCAGCTCTCTCGAGGTTATGAACACTGAAGCTTTCTTT
v_call: TRBV7-9; d_call: TRBD2; clone_size: -; j_call: TRBJ2-3; cdr3_aa: CASRSGLAGVTDTQYF; cdr3_nt: TGTGCCAGCAGGTCGGGACTAGCGGGGGTCACAGATACGCAGTATTTT
v_call: TRBV6-2/TRBV6-3; d_call: -; clone_size: -; j_call: TRBJ1-5; cdr3_aa: CASSYSTTGLSNQPQHF; cdr3_nt: TGTGCCAGCAGTTACTCAACCACAGGATTAAGCAATCAGCCCCAGCATTTT
v_call: TRBV6-4; d_call: TRBD1; clone_size: -; j_call: TRBJ2-2; cdr3_aa: CASMGQGNTGELFF; cdr3_nt: TGTGCCAGCATGGGACAGGGGAACACCGGGGAGCTGTTTTTT
v_call: TRBV19; d_call: TRBD1; clone_size: -; j_call: TRBJ1-5; cdr3_aa: CASSYTGTGSQPQHF; cdr3_nt: TGTGCCAGTAGTTATACCGGGACAGGGTCGCAGCCCCAGCATTTT
v_call: TRBV7-9; d_call: -; clone_size: -; j_call: TRBJ2-1; cdr3_aa: CASSFLIRSSYNEQFF; cdr3_nt: TGTGCCAGCAGCTTTTTGATCAGAAGCTCCTACAATGAGCAGTTCTTC
v_call: TRBV19; d_call: TRBD1; clone_size: -; j_call: TRBJ2-3; cdr3_aa: CASRGTGGSPDTQYF; cdr3_nt: TGTGCCAGTAGAGGGACAGGGGGCAGCCCAGATACGCAGTATTTT
v_call: TRBV7-2; d_call: -; clone_size: -; j_call: TRBJ2-5; cdr3_aa: CASSSVKTQYF; cdr3_nt: TGTGCCAGCAGCTCAGTCAAGACCCAGTACTTC
v_call: TRBV28; d_call: TRBD1; clone_size: -; j_call: TRBJ2-1; cdr3_aa: CASSLTGQGSDEQFF; cdr3_nt: TGTGCCAGCAGTCTGACGGGACAGGGGTCGGATGAGCAGTTCTTC
v_call: TRBV5-4; d_call: -; clone_size: -; j_call: TRBJ2-3; cdr3_aa: CASSLGQRGNTQYF; cdr3_nt: TGTGCCAGCAGCTTAGGACAGCGGGGAAATACGCAGTATTTT
v_call: TRBV9; d_call: TRBD1; clone_size: -; j_call: TRBJ1-4; cdr3_aa: CASSDPTGGEKLFF; cdr3_nt: TGTGCCAGCAGCGACCCAACAGGGGGTGAAAAACTGTTTTTT
v_call: TRBV10-3; d_call: -; clone_size: -; j_call: TRBJ2-7; cdr3_aa: CAIRNRDEQYF; cdr3_nt: TGTGCCATCAGGAACAGGGACGAGCAGTACTTC
v_call: TRBV6-6; d_call: -; clone_size: -; j_call: TRBJ1-2; cdr3_aa: CASSYSIAGFNYGYTF; cdr3_nt: TGTGCCAGCAGTTACTCGATAGCTGGGTTTAACTATGGCTACACCTTC